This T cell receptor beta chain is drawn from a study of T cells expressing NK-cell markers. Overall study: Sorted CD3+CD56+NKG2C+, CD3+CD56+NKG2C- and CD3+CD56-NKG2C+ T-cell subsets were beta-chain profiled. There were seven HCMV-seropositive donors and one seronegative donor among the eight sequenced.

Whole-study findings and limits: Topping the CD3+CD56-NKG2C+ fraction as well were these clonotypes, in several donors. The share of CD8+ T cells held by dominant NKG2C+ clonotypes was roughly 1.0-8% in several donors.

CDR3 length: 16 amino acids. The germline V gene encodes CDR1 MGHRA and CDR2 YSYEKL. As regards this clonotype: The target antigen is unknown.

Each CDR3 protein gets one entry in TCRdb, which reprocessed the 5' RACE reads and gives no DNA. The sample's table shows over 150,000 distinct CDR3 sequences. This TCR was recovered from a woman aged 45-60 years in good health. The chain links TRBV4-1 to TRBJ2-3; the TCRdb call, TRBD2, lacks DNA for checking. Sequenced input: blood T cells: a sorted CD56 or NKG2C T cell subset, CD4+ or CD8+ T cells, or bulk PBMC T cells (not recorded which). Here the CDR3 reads CASSQEVDYFTDTQYF.